These T cell receptor beta chains were read from a single sample in a study of blood T cell repertoires in COVID-19. The method was immunoSEQ multiplex PCR; TCRdb's version includes in-frame clones alone and lacks a portion of them. The table records around 200,000 clones, around 82% of them present only once. The sequenced sample was peripheral blood. These receptors all stem from a man aged 40-55 years with active or convalescent COVID-19. CDR3s include the opening cysteine and the closing phenylalanine or tryptophan. The D gene is left open where the match is weak. Size is omitted from some rows. Given values are once, few, many or a class for expanded clones.

abundance	d_gene	v_gene	j_gene	len	CDR3aa	CDR3nt
NA	TRBD1	TRBV5-8	TRBJ1-2	16	CASSPSGLQGASGYTF	TGTGCCAGCAGCCCATCGGGCCTCCAGGGGGCAAGTGGCTACACCTTC
once	NA	TRBV10-1	TRBJ2-7	13	CASSGHLPKEQYF	TGCGCCAGCAGTGGCCATCTCCCTAAGGAGCAGTACTTC
NA	TRBD2	TRBV30	TRBJ2-7	15	CAWRLGTSGSYEQYF	TGTGCCTGGAGACTTGGGACTAGCGGTTCCTACGAGCAGTACTTC
NA	NA	TRBV11-3	TRBJ1-6	12	CASSFTGTPLHF	TGTGCCAGCAGCTTCACAGGGACACCCCTCCACTTT
NA	TRBD1	TRBV5-5	TRBJ1-1	14	CANPPAGGGTEAFF	TGTGCCAACCCACCGGCAGGGGGCGGCACTGAAGCTTTCTTT
NA	NA	TRBV3-1/TRBV3-2	TRBJ2-7	13	CASSLRGVYEQYF	TGTGCCAGCAGCCTCCGCGGGGTATACGAGCAGTACTTC
few	NA	TRBV15	TRBJ2-7	13	CATSSNRVGEQYF	TGTGCCACCAGCAGCAACAGGGTCGGCGAGCAGTACTTC
NA	NA	TRBV25-1	TRBJ1-1	13	CASSGVGRTEAFF	TGTGCCAGCAGTGGGGTTGGGAGAACTGAAGCTTTCTTT
NA	NA	TRBV18	TRBJ1-3	16	CASSPTGTPSGNTIYF	TGTGCCAGCTCACCCACCGGGACACCCTCTGGAAACACCATATATTTT
NA	TRBD2	TRBV9	TRBJ2-1	17	CASSVALELAGNNEQFF	TGTGCCAGCAGCGTAGCTCTCGAATTAGCGGGAAACAATGAGCAGTTCTTC
NA	TRBD1	TRBV15	TRBJ2-7	14	CATGGTGEAYEQYF	TGTGCCACCGGTGGGACAGGCGAAGCCTACGAGCAGTACTTC
NA	NA	TRBV28	TRBJ1-2	14	CASSSGDGFYGYTF	TGTGCCAGCAGTTCGGGAGACGGGTTCTATGGCTACACCTTC
few	NA	TRBV21-1	TRBJ1-5	13	CASSKGRNQPQHF	TGTGCCAGCAGCAAAGGGAGGAATCAGCCCCAGCATTTT
NA	NA	TRBV24-1	TRBJ1-2	13	CATSEDGNYGYTF	TGTGCCACCAGTGAAGACGGGAACTATGGCTACACCTTC
NA	NA	TRBV12-1	TRBJ1-6	14	CATRHSSYNSPLHF	TGTGCAACCAGGCACAGCTCCTATAATTCACCCCTCCACTTT
NA	NA	TRBV6-2/TRBV6-3	TRBJ2-5	14	CASSYRGAGETQYF	TGTGCCAGCAGTTACCGGGGGGCAGGGGAGACCCAGTACTTC
NA	TRBD2	TRBV9	TRBJ2-3	18	CASSVGLTSGTPGDTQYF	TGTGCCAGCAGCGTAGGACTGACTAGCGGGACTCCGGGAGATACGCAGTATTTT
NA	NA	TRBV29-1	TRBJ1-1	14	CSVATTAMNTEAFF	TGCAGCGTCGCGACGACAGCCATGAACACTGAAGCTTTCTTT
many	NA	TRBV11-3	TRBJ1-1	14	CASSHGRGWTEAFF	TGTGCCAGCAGCCACGGGCGGGGTTGGACTGAAGCTTTCTTT